This T cell receptor beta chain was observed in a study of CD8+ T cells in alopecia areata. Whole-study context: Administration of oral tofacitinib to treated patients was at 5 to 10 mg twice daily. People stayed on tofacitinib for 6 to 18 months, then stopped the drug for 6 months. Study-wide findings and caveats: Lesional scalp exceeded normal scalp in clonality, especially in alopecia totalis/universalis.

Peripheral blood and lesional scalp punch biopsies came from alopecia areata patients. As regards this clone: Its antigen is unidentified.

V dropped 2 bases and J dropped 7 bases, with 14 bases sitting between them. Germline CDR1 and CDR2: SQVTM and ANQGSEA. The CDR3 has 14 amino acids. RNA was isolated and reverse transcribed to cDNA, the sequencing template. This table comes from immunoSEQ multiplex PCR, and its TCRdb copy is limited to in-frame clones, with some not included. The data hold 150,000 to 200,000 clones, with 67% observed a single time. The chain recombines TRBV29-1 with TRBJ2-2; a possible D gene is TRBD1 (5 bases). This TCR was recovered from a human donor with alopecia areata. The sample in question was CD8+ T cells sorted from blood, obtained at week 0. In nucleotides, the CDR3 is TGCAGCGTTGAATTTGGGGCCCGGATCGGGGAGCTGTTTTTT. It translates to CSVEFGARIGELFF.